One sample yielded the 24 T cell receptor beta chains listed below, sequenced in a study of post-analysis software for immune sequencing data. Study-wide points: Patients showed TRBV5-6, TRBV5-1 and TRBV20-1 among five TRBV segments more frequent than in controls.

TCR beta cDNA libraries had unique molecular identifiers. TCRdb recomputed calls from the PCR reads with MiXCR, one row per CDR3 protein. The sample includes roughly 870,000 distinct CDR3 sequences, around 53% of them seen just once. For these receptors, no antigen is known. Sequenced input: blood. All receptors come from a girl aged 10 to 17 with multiple sclerosis.

This clonotype was seen only a few times. The chain carries TRBV5-1 and TRBJ2-7; the D is unclear. V was trimmed by 0 bases and J by 3 bases, leaving 10 bases between them. The germline gives CDR1 SGHRS, CDR2 YFSETQ. This CDR3 contains 14 residues. CDR3 nucleotides: TGCGCCAGCAGCTTGGATTTGGTAGGCTACGAGCAGTACTTC. Protein: CASSLDLVGYEQYF.

The chain recombines TRBV6-6 with TRBJ2-4; tentative D call: TRBD2 (5 bases). Trimming took off 8 bases at V and 13 bases at J, with 24 bases between the two ends. In germline, CDR1 is MNHNY, CDR2 SVGAGI (reference sequence). This CDR3 has 14 amino acids. The CDR3 nucleotides are TGTGCCAGCCGAAGACCTGACGATGACTGGGAGCAGTACTTC. It specifies CASRRPDDDWEQYF.

The gene calls are TRBV12-3 or TRBV12-4 and TRBJ2-1; 8 positions match TRBD2. With V trimmed by 4 bases and J by 0 bases, 5 bases remained unmatched. This CDR3 is built from 16 residues. The CDR3 here is CASSSNRGGSYNEQFF. CDR3 nucleotide sequence: TGTGCCAGCAGTTCCAACCGGGGGGGCTCCTACAATGAGCAGTTCTTC.

V usage is TRBV29-1 and J usage is TRBJ1-1; 9 positions agree with TRBD1. Germline V gives CDR1 SQVTM, CDR2 ANQGSEA. The CDR3 is made up of 13 amino acids. With V trimmed by 3 bases and J by 7 bases, 6 bases remained unmatched. CDR3 sequence: CSVEFTGGGEAFF. CDR3 nucleotide sequence: TGCAGCGTTGAGTTCACAGGGGGCGGTGAAGCTTTCTTT. The complete variable domain, with remaining parts taken from reference TRBV29-1 and TRBJ1-1, reads SAVISQKPSRDICQRGTSLTIQCQVDSQVTMMFWYRQQPGQSLTLIATANQGSEATYESGFVIDKFPISRPNLTFSTLTVSNMSPEDSSIYLCSVEFTGGGEAFFGQGTRLTVV.

This clonotype was seen repeatedly, ten times or more. This chain joins TRBV3-1 and TRBJ2-5; 7 bases are a match to TRBD1. Germline-derived CDR1 and CDR2 are LGHDT and YNNKEL (reference sequence). With 4 bases clipped from V and 4 bases from J, the junction kept 12 bases outside the gene matches. The CDR3 covers 16 residues. CDR3 DNA sequence: TGTGCCAGCAGCCCGCCTTTGGCAGGGGGAAGAGAGACCCAGTACTTC. Translating it yields CASSPPLAGGRETQYF.

This chain uses TRBV10-3 with TRBJ2-3, with 11 nucleotides matching TRBD2. Trimming took 8 bases from V and 5 from J; bases not matched to a gene: 12. Germline V lookup: CDR1 ENHRY, CDR2 SYGVKD. This CDR3 is built from 16 residues. This CDR3 reads CAIGGEVLAGGDTQYF. CDR3 coding DNA: TGTGCCATCGGGGGGGAAGTCCTAGCGGGAGGAGATACGCAGTATTTT.

J is TRBJ1-2 and V is TRBV29-1, with D unclear. Germline CDR1 is SQVTM and CDR2 is ANQGSEA. The ends were cut back, 7 bases at V and 1 base at J, with 13 bases in the middle. This CDR3 has 13 residues. The chain's CDR3 is CSGDPQDNYGYTF. CDR3 bases: TGCAGCGGCGACCCCCAGGATAACTATGGCTACACCTTC.

CDR3 sequence (DNA): TGTGCCATCACCTCTGTAACATCCCTGGGCTCCTACGAGCAGTACTTC. Encoded protein: CAITSVTSLGSYEQYF. The chain employs TRBV10-3 and TRBJ2-7, with D unclear. V was pared by 7 bases and J by 0 bases, with 19 bases between. The CDR3 contains 16 residues. CDR1 is ENHRY and CDR2 is SYGVKD in the germline V gene.

The genes are TRBV4-1 and TRBJ1-2; no firm D call. Germline loops: CDR1 MGHRA, CDR2 YSYEKL. V shed 1 base and J shed 0 bases, with 15 bases lying between them. The CDR3 has 17 amino acids. The CDR3 sequence is CASSQVLGSGPNYGYTF. CDR3 nucleotides: TGCGCCAGCAGCCAAGTCCTAGGGTCCGGACCTAACTATGGCTACACCTTC.

This sequence joins TRBV7-3 and TRBJ2-1, with unresolved D. CDR3 size: 13 residues. Germline V gene data show CDR1 as SGHTA and CDR2 as FQGTGA. Trimming removed 0 bases from V and 10 bases from J, with 10 bases in between. CDR3 nucleotides: TGTGCCAGCAGCTTAACAATAGTGGGAGAGCAGTTCTTC. Protein sequence: CASSLTIVGEQFF.

This clonotype has just a few counts. V and J are TRBV7-3 and TRBJ2-3; 11 nucleotides align to TRBD2. V gave up 6 bases and J gave up 1 base; unmatched junction bases: 6. Germline V gene lookup returns CDR1 SGHTA and CDR2 FQGTGA. The CDR3 contains 16 residues. The CDR3 region is CASSSGTSGRTDTQYF. CDR3 sequence (DNA): TGTGCCAGCAGTTCCGGGACTAGCGGTCGCACAGATACGCAGTATTTT.

This clonotype was observed once. The V gene is TRBV20-1, the J gene TRBJ2-7, with TRBD2 matching over 11 bases. Unmatched junction bases numbered 6, after V lost 1 base and J lost 4 bases. Germline CDR1 is DFQATT and CDR2 is SNEGSKA (reference sequence). This CDR3 is built from 15 residues. CDR3 loop: CSARASSGGVYEQYF. In DNA, the CDR3 is TGCAGTGCTAGAGCGAGTAGCGGGGGGGTGTACGAGCAGTACTTC.

In DNA, the CDR3 is TGTGCCACCAGCAGAGTTGACAGCACCTACGAGCAGTACTTC. Translated: CATSRVDSTYEQYF. The chain carries TRBV15 and TRBJ2-7; D might be TRBD1 (5 bases). The V end was cut by 1 base, the J end by 2 bases, with 9 bases between. This CDR3 is 14 amino acids long. Per the germline V gene, CDR1 is LNHNV and CDR2 is YYDKDF (reference sequence).

The J gene is TRBJ2-1, the V gene TRBV12-3 or TRBV12-4; D gene ambiguous. The length of the CDR3 is 15 residues. The V end lost 6 bases, the J end lost 3 bases, and 15 bases lay between the germline ends. CDR3 DNA: TGTGCCAGCAGCCAGAAGGTGGGTTACTACAATGAGCAGTTCTTC. It is translated as CASSQKVGYYNEQFF.

This clonotype has only a few counts. The chain has TRBV6-1 and TRBJ2-3; 10 bases line up with TRBD1. CDR1 and CDR2 (germline): MNHNS, SASEGT. The CDR3 has 16 amino acids. V dropped 6 bases and J dropped 1; count of bases not matched to a gene: 7. The DNA for the CDR3 is TGTGCCAGCAGACCTCCCGGGACAGGGGGCACAGATACGCAGTATTTT. Encoded protein: CASRPPGTGGTDTQYF.

The V gene is TRBV29-1, the J gene TRBJ2-1; unclear D gene. This CDR3 contains 12 residues. Germline V gene data show CDR1 as SQVTM and CDR2 as ANQGSEA. The V end lost 7 bases, the J end lost 5 bases, and 12 bases lay between the germline ends. The DNA for the CDR3 is TGCAGCGCCGCAGCCCATAACAATGAGCAGTTCTTC. This sequence encodes CSAAAHNNEQFF.

The V gene is TRBV6-5, the J gene TRBJ1-1; a weak D match, TRBD1 (5 bases). Trimming took 7 bases from V and 2 from J, leaving 8 bases between them. The CDR3 has 12 amino acids. Germline V gene data show CDR1 as MNHEY and CDR2 as SVGAGI. CDR3 sequence: CASKTANTEAFF. The CDR3 DNA sequence: TGTGCCAGCAAGACAGCAAACACTGAAGCTTTCTTT.

The V call is TRBV2, the J call TRBJ2-3, with D unresolved. V shed 8 bases and J shed 2 bases, with 17 bases lying between them. Germline V lookup: CDR1 SNHLY, CDR2 FYNNEI. The CDR3 is 15 amino acids. CDR3 sequence: CASPRLLDSTDTQYF. The CDR3 DNA sequence: TGTGCCAGCCCTCGCCTTCTGGATTCCACAGATACGCAGTATTTT.

The gene calls are TRBV6-6 and TRBJ2-5; D is undetermined. This CDR3 region has 13 residues. Germline V gene lookup returns CDR1 MNHNY and CDR2 SVGAGI (reference sequence). The ends were cut back, 5 bases at V and 2 bases at J, with 9 bases in the middle. In DNA, the CDR3 is TGTGCCAGCAGTCCGCAGGCTCAAGAGACCCAGTACTTC. Residues: CASSPQAQETQYF.

This clonotype turned up a few times. The chain has TRBV7-8 and TRBJ2-7, with TRBD2 as a possible D gene (5 bases). The CDR3 is 15 residues long. Trimming removed 3 bases from V and 0 bases from J, with 12 bases in between. Germline CDR1 is SGHVS and CDR2 is FQNEAQ. CDR3 protein: CASSFQRSFSYEQYF. The CDR3 DNA is TGTGCCAGCAGCTTTCAGCGGTCATTCTCCTACGAGCAGTACTTC.

This clonotype occurred a few times. This chain uses TRBV20-1 with TRBJ2-7; D is unclear. CDR1 DFQATT and CDR2 SNEGSKA come from the germline V gene (reference sequence). The germline V and J ends were trimmed by 5 bases and 0 bases, with 14 bases remaining between them. The CDR3 sequence is 14 residues long. In DNA form, the CDR3 reads TGCAGTGCTCCTAGTCGCCAGAGCTCCTACGAGCAGTACTTC. Translating gives CSAPSRQSSYEQYF.

The chain joins TRBV4-2 to TRBJ2-3, with 9 bases aligning to TRBD2. Germline V gene data show CDR1 as LGHNA and CDR2 as YNFKEQ. CDR3 size: 16 residues. V lost 4 bases, J lost 4 bases, and 9 bases stayed unmatched. The CDR3 DNA reads TGTGCCAGCAGCCCGGGTAGCGGGAGTAGGCCAGATACGCAGTATTTT. Translated: CASSPGSGSRPDTQYF.

The chain employs TRBV5-1 and TRBJ2-1; TRBD2 might be the D (7 bases). Trimming left V 3 bases short and J 9 bases short, with 16 bases between. The CDR3 runs 14 residues. CDR1 is SGHRS and CDR2 is YFSETQ in the germline V gene. The CDR3 reads CASSSGAGHSEQFF. CDR3 bases: TGCGCCAGCAGCTCGGGAGCGGGACACAGTGAGCAGTTCTTC.

The CDR3 spells CASKGGNYEQYF. For the CDR3, the DNA is TGTGCCAGCAAGGGCGGGAACTACGAGCAGTACTTC. V is TRBV28 and J is TRBJ2-7; TRBD2 might be the D (6 bases). Trimming removed 7 bases at V and 3 bases at J, with 10 bases between. The germline V gene encodes CDR1 MDHEN and CDR2 SYDVKM. CDR3 length: 12 residues.